These 18 T cell receptor beta chains originate from one sample sequenced in a study of blood T cell repertoires in COVID-19 (dated by TCRdb to the early 2020s). The protocol used for the library was the immunoSEQ multiplex PCR assay. The immuneACCESS repertoire file appears here via TCRdb, limited to in-frame rearrangements. These files lack a portion of the clones; in checked studies, under half of the deficit traces to unresolved V genes, and the cause of the others is not known. For this sample the table gives about 60,000 clones, of which 75% to 95% were detected only once. The top ten clones comprise about 2.1% of the sample. The source material was peripheral blood. The receptors shown here come from a man in his sixties with acute or convalescent COVID-19.

This clone has only one observation. This chain connects TRBV28 to TRBJ2-7; possible D gene TRBD1, 5 bases. V lost 3 bases, J lost 3 bases, and 6 bases lay in between. Looked up from germline, CDR1 is MDHEN and CDR2 is SYDVKM. The CDR3 contains 12 residues. The DNA for the CDR3 is TGTGCCAGCAGTTTGACAGTCTACGAGCAGTACTTC. Protein product: CASSLTVYEQYF.

The chain combines TRBV9 with TRBJ2-2; 7 bases map to TRBD1. Unmatched junction bases numbered 8, after V lost 4 bases and J lost 2 bases. The CDR3 loop spans 16 amino acids. Germline lookup yields CDR1 SGDLS and CDR2 YYNGEE. The CDR3 sequence is CASSRVDRPNTGELFF. CDR3 bases: TGTGCCAGCAGCCGGGTGGACAGGCCAAACACCGGGGAGCTGTTTTTT.

This clone was recorded once. The chain carries TRBV7-3 and TRBJ2-1; no reliable D call. This CDR3 contains 16 residues. V dropped 4 bases and J dropped 0 bases, with 13 bases sitting between them. The germline V gene encodes CDR1 SGHTA and CDR2 FQGTGA. DNA for the CDR3: TGTGCCAGCAGCTCCGCTATGAGTAGCTCCTACAATGAGCAGTTCTTC. Its translation: CASSSAMSSSYNEQFF.

V is TRBV29-1 and J is TRBJ2-7, with 9 bases that match TRBD1. There are 13 residues in the CDR3. Germline CDR1 is SQVTM and CDR2 is ANQGSEA. The junction had 9 bases not matched to a gene; V was cut back by 6 bases and J by 6 bases. CDR3 loop: CSVAPGQGTEQYF. For the CDR3, the DNA is TGCAGCGTCGCACCGGGACAGGGAACCGAGCAGTACTTC.

The J gene is TRBJ2-7, the V gene TRBV19, with TRBD1 identical over 10 bases. This CDR3 comprises 15 residues. V was pared by 4 bases and J by 3 bases, with 6 bases of the junction left unmatched. From germline, CDR1 is LNHDA and CDR2 SQIVND (reference sequence). The CDR3 region has the DNA TGTGCCAGTAGTAAGCCCCGGGACAGGGGCTACGAGCAGTACTTC. Translation gives CASSKPRDRGYEQYF.

This chain links TRBV7-3 with TRBJ2-6; tentative D call: TRBD1 (6 bases). The CDR3 is 13 residues long. V was clipped by 3 bases and J by 12 bases, with 12 bases between them. In germline, CDR1 is SGHTA, CDR2 FQGTGA. CDR3 region: CASSLDRGSVLTF. CDR3 nucleotides: TGTGCCAGCAGCTTGGACAGAGGAAGCGTCCTGACTTTC.

The chain recombines TRBV10-3 with TRBJ1-5, with 10 positions matching TRBD1. Germline V gene lookup returns CDR1 ENHRY and CDR2 SYGVKD. The trim removed 6 bases at V and 6 bases at J, leaving 17 bases unmatched. The CDR3 extends over 18 amino acids. The CDR3, as DNA: TGTGCCATCAGCGACAGGGGGCGAAGAAGTGAAGTAAGTCAGCCCCAGCATTTT. This sequence encodes CAISDRGRRSEVSQPQHF.

The chain carries TRBV7-2 and TRBJ2-7; D ambiguous. V was trimmed by 2 bases and J by 7 bases, leaving 9 bases between them. The germline V gene has CDR1 SGHTA and CDR2 FQGNSA. The CDR3 has 12 amino acids. The CDR3 coding sequence is TGTGCCAGCAGCTTAACATTCTCGGAGCAGTACTTC. Residues: CASSLTFSEQYF.

V usage is TRBV6-5 and J usage is TRBJ1-6; 7 bases are a match to TRBD1. This CDR3 contains 14 residues. The germline CDR1 and CDR2 sequences are MNHEY and SVGAGI. V shed 7 bases and J 5 bases; nucleotides not matched to a gene: 5. CDR3 loop: CASTPGQNNSPLHF. The CDR3 DNA sequence: TGTGCCAGCACCCCGGGACAGAATAATTCACCCCTCCACTTT.

The chain combines TRBV19 with TRBJ2-3, with no clear D. CDR1 is LNHDA, CDR2 SQIVND, per germline (reference sequence). The CDR3 is 14 amino acids. The ends were cut back, 5 bases at V and 2 bases at J, with 11 bases in the middle. The CDR3 loop is CASSRVPPTDTQYF. CDR3 nucleotide sequence: TGTGCCAGTAGTCGGGTCCCCCCCACAGATACGCAGTATTTT.

The rearrangement joins TRBV11-2 to TRBJ2-1; maybe TRBD2 (5 bases). V lost 4 bases and J lost 5, with 12 bases in between. Germline V gene lookup returns CDR1 SGHAT and CDR2 FQNNGV. The CDR3 runs 14 residues. The CDR3 sequence is CASSSSDWNNEQFF. The CDR3 DNA reads as TGTGCCAGCAGCTCCTCGGACTGGAACAATGAGCAGTTCTTC.

The V gene is TRBV15, the J gene TRBJ1-3; no clear D gene. CDR1 is LNHNV and CDR2 is YYDKDF in the germline V gene (reference sequence). Trimming cost V 0 bases and J 8 bases, with 8 bases left between them. The CDR3 consists of 13 residues. DNA of the CDR3: TGTGCCACCAGCAGAGATCGCCGGGACACCATATATTTT. Amino acids: CATSRDRRDTIYF.

The chain employs TRBV27 and TRBJ2-3; maybe TRBD2 (5 bases). Germline CDR1 is MNHEY and CDR2 is SMNVEV (reference sequence). The CDR3 has 15 residues. Trimming shortened V by 8 bases and J by 5 bases, and 20 bases separated the two germline ends. The CDR3 bases are TGTGCCAGCCCCGAACCCGGAGGAGATGGAGATACGCAGTATTTT. Amino acid sequence: CASPEPGGDGDTQYF.

This sequence joins TRBV4-3 and TRBJ2-3; TRBD2 agrees at 7 bases. Trimming cost V 1 base and J 2 bases; bases outside gene matches: 6. This CDR3 is built from 16 residues. Looked up from germline, CDR1 is LGHNA and CDR2 is YSLEER. CDR3 nucleotides: TGCGCCAGCAGCCAAGGACTAGCTGTGAACACAGATACGCAGTATTTT. It translates to CASSQGLAVNTDTQYF.

This clone was counted between two and nine times. The chain uses TRBV9 and TRBJ1-3; weak D call: TRBD1 (6 bases). This CDR3 has 16 residues. Germline values: CDR1 SGDLS, CDR2 YYNGEE. Deletions cut 2 bases from V and 1 base from J, with 13 bases between. In nucleotides, the CDR3 is TGTGCCAGCAGCGTGGAGGTACAGGGATCTGGAAACACCATATATTTT. Translating gives CASSVEVQGSGNTIYF.

The rearrangement uses TRBV5-1 and TRBJ1-1; the match to TRBD1 covers 9 bases. The germline V gene has CDR1 SGHRS and CDR2 YFSETQ. This CDR3 contains 14 residues. The junction had 5 bases not matched to a gene; V was cut back by 3 bases and J by 5 bases. CDR3 loop: CASSSQGAETEAFF. CDR3 in DNA: TGCGCCAGCAGCTCACAGGGGGCGGAAACTGAAGCTTTCTTT.

V and J are TRBV5-1 and TRBJ2-7, with TRBD1 matching 7 bases. The V gene's germline CDR1 is SGHRS and CDR2 YFSETQ. V was pared by 4 bases and J by 2 bases, with 6 bases of the junction left unmatched. The CDR3 runs 14 residues. CDR3 loop: CASSKSTGAYEQYF. The CDR3 DNA reads as TGCGCCAGCAGCAAATCCACAGGGGCCTACGAGCAGTACTTC. The complete variable domain, with remaining parts taken from reference TRBV5-1 and TRBJ2-7, reads KAGVTQTPRYLIKTRGQQVTLSCSPISGHRSVSWYQQTPGQGLQFLFEYFSETQRNKGNFPGRFSGRQFSNSRSEMNVSTLELGDSALYLCASSKSTGAYEQYFGPGTRLTVT.

The chain recombines TRBV30 with TRBJ1-3, with D perhaps matching TRBD1 (5 bases). V lost 6 bases, J lost 2 bases, and 17 bases lay in between. The CDR3 is made up of 15 amino acids. The germline V gene encodes CDR1 GTSNPN and CDR2 SVGIG (reference sequence). The CDR3 loop is CACHPGEHAGNTIYF. CDR3 nucleotides: TGTGCCTGTCACCCGGGGGAGCATGCTGGAAACACCATATATTTT. The whole variable domain, remainder taken from reference TRBV30 and TRBJ1-3, is SQTIHQWPATLVQPVGSPLSLECTVEGTSNPNLYWYRQAAGRGLQLLFYSVGIGQISSEVPQNLSASRPQDRQFILSSKKLLLSDSGFYLCACHPGEHAGNTIYFGEGSWLTVV.